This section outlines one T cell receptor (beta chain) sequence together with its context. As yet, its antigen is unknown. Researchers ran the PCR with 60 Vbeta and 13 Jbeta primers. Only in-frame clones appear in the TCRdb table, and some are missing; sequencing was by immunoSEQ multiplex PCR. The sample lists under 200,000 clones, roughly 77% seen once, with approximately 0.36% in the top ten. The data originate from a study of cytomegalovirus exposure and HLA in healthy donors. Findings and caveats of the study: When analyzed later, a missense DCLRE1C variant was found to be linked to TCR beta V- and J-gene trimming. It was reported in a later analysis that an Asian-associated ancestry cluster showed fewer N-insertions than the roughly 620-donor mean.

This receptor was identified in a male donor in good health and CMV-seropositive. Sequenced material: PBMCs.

The CDR3 DNA is TGTGCCAGCAGCAGGCAGGGGGCGGACAATGAGCAGTTCTTC. It translates to CASSRQGADNEQFF. V and J are TRBV7-2 and TRBJ2-1; 8 bases map to TRBD1. V shed 5 bases, J shed 5 bases, and the junction held 5 bases outside the gene matches. CDR1 is SGHTA and CDR2 is FQGNSA in the germline V gene. This CDR3 region has 14 residues.